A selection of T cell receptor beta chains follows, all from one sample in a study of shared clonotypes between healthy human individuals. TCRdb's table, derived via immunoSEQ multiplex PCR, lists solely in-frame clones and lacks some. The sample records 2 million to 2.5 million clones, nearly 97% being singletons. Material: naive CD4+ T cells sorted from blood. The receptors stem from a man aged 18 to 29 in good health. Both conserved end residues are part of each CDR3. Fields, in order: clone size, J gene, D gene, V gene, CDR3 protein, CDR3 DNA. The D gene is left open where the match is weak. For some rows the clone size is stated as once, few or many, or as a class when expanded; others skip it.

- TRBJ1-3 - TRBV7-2 CASSLSRDAGNTIYF TGTGCCAGCAGCCTCTCCAGGGATGCAGGAAACACCATATATTTT
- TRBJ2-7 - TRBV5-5 CASRLGQDSYEQYF TGTGCCAGCCGCCTGGGGCAGGACTCCTACGAGCAGTACTTC
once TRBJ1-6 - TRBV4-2 CASSQVGNSPLHF TGTGCCAGCAGCCAAGTTGGGAATTCACCCCTCCACTTT
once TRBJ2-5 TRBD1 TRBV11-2 CASSLVGTGVSLVRETQYF TGTGCCAGCAGCTTAGTTGGGACAGGGGTCAGCTTAGTGAGAGAGACCCAGTACTTC
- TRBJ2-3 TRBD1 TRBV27 CASRTGGGSRTDTQYF TGTGCCAGCAGGACAGGGGGCGGGAGCAGGACAGATACGCAGTATTTT
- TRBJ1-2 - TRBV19 CASSLQSGDYYGYTF TGTGCCAGTAGTCTTCAATCAGGGGACTACTATGGCTACACCTTC
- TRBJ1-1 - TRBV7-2 CASSEESIPNTEAFF TGTGCCAGCAGCGAGGAGTCTATTCCGAACACTGAAGCTTTCTTT
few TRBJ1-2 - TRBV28 CASSPYNYGYTF TGTGCCAGCAGTCCGTATAACTATGGCTACACCTTC
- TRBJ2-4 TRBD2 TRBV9 CASSVGGEAKNIQYF TGTGCCAGCAGCGTTGGGGGGGAAGCCAAAAACATTCAGTACTTC
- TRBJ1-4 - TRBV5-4 CASSLVPSNEKLFF TGTGCCAGCAGCTTGGTTCCGTCTAATGAAAAACTGTTTTTT
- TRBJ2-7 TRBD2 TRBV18 CASSPLGTSETYEQYF TGTGCCAGCTCACCACTCGGGACTAGCGAGACCTACGAGCAGTACTTC
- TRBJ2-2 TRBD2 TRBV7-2 CASSLVAGGNTGELFF TGTGCCAGCAGCTTAGTAGCGGGGGGGAACACCGGGGAGCTGTTTTTT
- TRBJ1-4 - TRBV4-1 CASSQAVGPNEKLFF TGCGCCAGCAGCCAAGCGGTCGGACCTAATGAAAAACTGTTTTTT
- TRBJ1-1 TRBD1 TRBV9 CASSPRQGSMNTEAFF TGTGCCAGCAGCCCCAGACAGGGAAGCATGAACACTGAAGCTTTCTTT
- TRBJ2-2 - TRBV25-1 CASSESGTGELFF TGTGCCAGCAGTGAATCCGGCACCGGGGAGCTGTTTTTT
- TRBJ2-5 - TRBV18 CASQPGLQETQYF TGTGCCAGCCAACCGGGACTCCAAGAGACCCAGTACTTC
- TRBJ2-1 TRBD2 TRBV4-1 CASSQGLLAGGSYNEQFF TGCGCCAGCAGCCAAGGACTCCTAGCGGGAGGGTCATACAATGAGCAGTTCTTC
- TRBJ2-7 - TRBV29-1 CSVRPRDNHYEQYF TGCAGCGTCCGCCCCCGGGACAACCACTACGAGCAGTACTTC
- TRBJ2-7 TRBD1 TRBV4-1 CASSADRGQMYEQYF TGCGCCAGCAGCGCGGACAGGGGGCAGATGTACGAGCAGTACTTC
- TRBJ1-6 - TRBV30 CAWRTEYNSPLHF TGTGCCTGGAGGACAGAATATAATTCACCCCTCCACTTT
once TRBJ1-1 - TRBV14 CASSPPGRPNTEAFF TGTGCCAGCAGCCCCCCCGGCAGGCCGAACACTGAAGCTTTCTTT
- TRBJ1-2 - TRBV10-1 CASSEYRGNGYTF TGCGCCAGCAGTGAGTATCGAGGGAACGGCTACACCTTC
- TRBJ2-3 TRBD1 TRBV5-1 CASSLAGASQGADTQYF TGCGCCAGCAGCTTGGCCGGGGCCTCGCAGGGGGCAGATACGCAGTATTTT
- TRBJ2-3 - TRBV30 CAWDGTPGNTDTQYF TGTGCCTGGGATGGGACTCCCGGGAACACAGATACGCAGTATTTT
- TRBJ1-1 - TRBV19 CASIENSLNTEAFF TGTGCCAGTATTGAGAACAGTTTGAACACTGAAGCTTTCTTT
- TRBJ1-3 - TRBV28 CASSLPTSTRTSGNTIYF TGTGCCAGCAGTTTACCCACCTCCACAAGAACCTCTGGAAACACCATATATTTT
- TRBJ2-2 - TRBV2 CASTKMNTGELFF TGTGCCAGCACCAAAATGAACACCGGGGAGCTGTTTTTT
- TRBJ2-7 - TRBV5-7 CASSLISVTYEQYF TGTGCCAGCAGCTTGATTTCTGTTACCTACGAGCAGTACTTC
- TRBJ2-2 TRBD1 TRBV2 CASSERDRAAGELFF TGTGCCAGCAGTGAAAGGGACAGGGCGGCCGGGGAGCTGTTTTTT
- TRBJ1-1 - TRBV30 CAWSPLNTEAFF TGTGCCTGGAGTCCCTTAAACACTGAAGCTTTCTTT
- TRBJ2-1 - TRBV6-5 CASSPGRRAEQFF TGTGCCAGCAGTCCGGGACGGCGAGCGGAGCAGTTCTTC
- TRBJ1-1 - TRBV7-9 CASRSDFMNTEAFF TGTGCCAGCAGATCGGACTTCATGAACACTGAAGCTTTCTTT
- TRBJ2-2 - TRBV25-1 CATAIPPQSSGYTGELFF TGTGCCACCGCCATCCCCCCACAGTCTTCGGGGTACACCGGGGAGCTGTTTTTT
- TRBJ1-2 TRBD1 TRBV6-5 CASSPGQVYGYTF TGTGCCAGCAGCCCGGGACAGGTCTATGGCTACACCTTC
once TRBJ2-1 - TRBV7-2 CASSLGGAAEQFF TGTGCCAGCAGCTTAGGTGGGGCGGCTGAGCAGTTCTTC
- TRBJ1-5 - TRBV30 CAWSLIGDNQPQHF TGTGCCTGGAGTCTCATCGGAGACAATCAGCCCCAGCATTTT
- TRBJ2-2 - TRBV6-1 CASSLTPNTGELFF TGTGCCAGCAGCCTGACACCGAACACCGGGGAGCTGTTTTTT
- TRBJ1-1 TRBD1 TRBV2 CARDRAGNTEAFF TGTGCCAGAGACAGGGCAGGGAACACTGAAGCTTTCTTT
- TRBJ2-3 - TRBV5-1 CASSKLTPHGDTQYF TGCGCCAGCAGTAAACTTACCCCACATGGAGATACGCAGTATTTT
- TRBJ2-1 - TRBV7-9 CASSLYQGLYNEQFF TGTGCCAGCAGCTTGTACCAGGGCCTCTACAATGAGCAGTTCTTC
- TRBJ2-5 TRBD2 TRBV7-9 CASSSRGSRGGPETQYF TGTGCCAGCAGCTCCAGGGGTTCGCGCGGGGGGCCAGAGACCCAGTACTTC
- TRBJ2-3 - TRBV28 CASSLRRGVTDTQYF TGTGCCAGCAGTTTACGCAGGGGGGTAACAGATACGCAGTATTTT
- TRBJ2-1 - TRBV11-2 CASSEIKRAGTLFF TGTGCCAGCAGCGAAATCAAGCGGGCAGGGACCCTGTTCTTC
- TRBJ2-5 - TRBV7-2 CASSLARVQETQYF TGTGCCAGCAGCTTAGCGCGGGTGCAAGAGACCCAGTACTTC
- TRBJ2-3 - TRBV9 CASSVDPDTQYF TGTGCCAGCAGCGTAGATCCAGATACGCAGTATTTT
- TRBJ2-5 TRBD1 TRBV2 CASKSTGALQETQYF TGTGCCAGCAAATCGACAGGGGCCCTCCAAGAGACCCAGTACTTC
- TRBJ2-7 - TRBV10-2 CASSVIGDPSEQYF TGCGCCAGCAGTGTAATTGGGGACCCCTCCGAGCAGTACTTC
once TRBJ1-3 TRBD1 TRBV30 CAWSASGQGGNTIYF TGTGCCTGGAGTGCCTCCGGACAGGGAGGAAACACCATATATTTT
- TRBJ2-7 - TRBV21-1 CASSNNEQYF TGTGCCAGCAGCAACAACGAGCAGTACTTC
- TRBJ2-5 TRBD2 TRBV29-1 CSVSGLAGNIPPRETQYF TGCAGCGTCAGCGGACTAGCGGGAAATATCCCTCCCCGGGAGACCCAGTACTTC
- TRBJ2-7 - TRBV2 CASKQGPYEQYF TGTGCCAGCAAGCAGGGTCCCTACGAGCAGTACTTC
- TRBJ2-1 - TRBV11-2 CASSLVGGYEQFF TGTGCCAGCAGCTTAGTGGGGGGCTATGAGCAGTTCTTC
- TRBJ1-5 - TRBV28 CASSLNGVQPQHF TGTGCCAGCAGTTTAAATGGGGTTCAGCCCCAGCATTTT
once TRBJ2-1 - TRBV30 CAWSVGNTFGNEQFF TGTGCCTGGAGTGTAGGTAATACCTTCGGCAATGAGCAGTTCTTC
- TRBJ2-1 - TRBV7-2 CASSPQWGDNEQFF TGTGCCAGCAGCCCGCAGTGGGGAGACAATGAGCAGTTCTTC
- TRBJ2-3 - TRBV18 CASSPRDRADTQYF TGTGCCAGCTCACCTAGAGACCGAGCAGATACGCAGTATTTT
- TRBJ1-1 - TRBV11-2 CASSLRTLNTEAFF TGTGCCAGCAGCTTAAGGACTTTGAACACTGAAGCTTTCTTT